This note documents a single TCR beta chain sequence. CDR3 size: 14 residues. The germline V gene has CDR1 SEHNR and CDR2 FQNEAQ (reference sequence). Trimming shortened V by 1 base and J by 5 bases, and 12 bases separated the two germline ends. The source of the sample is a study of blood T cell repertoires in COVID-19. Study information: The study drew acute and convalescent COVID-19 samples from the United States, Italy and Spain. T cells, B-cell-depleted T cells, or PBMCs supplied cDNA or gDNA.

Source study methods: Researchers report that nucleated cell counts were estimated from reference gene primer amplification. Sequenced by immunoSEQ multiplex PCR; TCRdb stores in-frame clones only, minus some. That table gives V, J and clone size, and the DNA gave D and trimming. The sample records 300,000 or so clones, about 87% being singletons. The TCR originated in a man between 65 and 85 years old with acute or convalescent COVID-19. The chain joins TRBV7-9 to TRBJ2-7, with no clear D. Specimen: peripheral blood. CDR3 DNA sequence: TGTGCCAGCAGCTTAGGTGGCCTTTCCCACGAGCAGTACTTC. Amino acids: CASSLGGLSHEQYF.